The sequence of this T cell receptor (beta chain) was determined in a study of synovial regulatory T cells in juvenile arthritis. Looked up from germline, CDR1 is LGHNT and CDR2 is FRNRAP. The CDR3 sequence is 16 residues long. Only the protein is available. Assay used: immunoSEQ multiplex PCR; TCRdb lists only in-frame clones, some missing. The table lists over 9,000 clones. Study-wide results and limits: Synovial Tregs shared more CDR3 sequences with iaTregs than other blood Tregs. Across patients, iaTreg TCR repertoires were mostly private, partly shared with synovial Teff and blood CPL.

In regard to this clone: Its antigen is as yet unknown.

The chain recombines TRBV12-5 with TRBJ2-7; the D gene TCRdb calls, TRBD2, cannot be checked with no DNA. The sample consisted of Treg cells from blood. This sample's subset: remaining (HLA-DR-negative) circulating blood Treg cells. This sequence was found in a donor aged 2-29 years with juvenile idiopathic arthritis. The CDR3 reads CASGRQGASGRHEQYF.